This T cell receptor (beta chain) was captured in a study of technical replicates of blood from a handful of donors. This clone has only a few counts. Clones were read by immunoSEQ multiplex PCR, and TCRdb kept only the in-frame ones, dropping some. Of roughly 61,000 clones in the sample, around 97% were seen once. Sequenced sample: T cells isolated from PBMCs. This receptor was obtained from a human donor in good health.

The CDR3 nucleotides are TGTGCCAGCAGCGAAAAGGCGGGACTAGTGACTGAGCAGTTCTTC. This encodes CASSEKAGLVTEQFF. The chain recombines TRBV2 with TRBJ2-1; 8 bases align to TRBD2. This CDR3 contains 15 residues. CDR1 is SNHLY and CDR2 is FYNNEI in the germline V gene. J was trimmed by 9 bases and V by 6 bases; bases with no gene match: 13. Using reference TRBV2 and TRBJ2-1 for the parts outside the CDR3, the full variable domain is EPEVTQTPSHQVTQMGQEVILRCVPISNHLYFYWYRQILGQKVEFLVSFYNNEISEKSEIFDDQFSVERPDGSNFTLKIRSTKLEDSAMYFCASSEKAGLVTEQFFGPGTRLTVL.